The 15 T cell receptor beta chains in this list originate from one sample, sequenced in a study of siplizumab effects on memory and regulatory T cells. Clones were sequenced by immunoSEQ multiplex PCR, and TCRdb holds only the in-frame ones, with some missing. Of some 110,000 clones in the sample, about 93% were seen once. The sample taken for sequencing was CD4+ T cells sorted from blood. These receptors were collected from a human donor in good health.

The chain is built from TRBV25-1 and TRBJ2-1; D may be TRBD2 (5 bases). Trimming took off 10 bases at V and 3 bases at J, with 7 bases between the two ends. This CDR3 has 11 residues. In germline, CDR1 is MGHDK, CDR2 SYGVNS. CDR3 nucleotides: TGTGCCACCGGGGTCTACAATGAGCAGTTCTTC. Translating gives CATGVYNEQFF.

The genes are TRBV11-3 and TRBJ1-4, with 9 positions matching TRBD1. V was clipped by 5 bases and J by 0 bases; unmatched bases: 7. There are 17 residues in the CDR3. The germline V gene has CDR1 SGHNT and CDR2 YENEEA. The CDR3 loop is CASSVTGGIATNEKLFF. The CDR3 bases are TGTGCCAGCAGCGTGACAGGGGGGATTGCAACTAATGAAAAACTGTTTTTT.

The CDR3 reads CASSQDLRNTIGNGYTF. CDR3 bases: TGTGCCAGCAGCCAAGACTTGCGAAATACAATAGGGAATGGCTACACCTTC. The V call is TRBV14, the J call TRBJ1-2; no reliable D call. In germline, CDR1 is SGHDN, CDR2 FVKESK. The CDR3 has 17 amino acids. V was cut by 0 bases and J by 6 bases, with 20 bases left in between.

The V and J genes are TRBV10-3 and TRBJ2-7; the D is unclear. Trimming cost V 2 bases and J 5 bases, with 4 bases left between them. CDR3 length: 11 residues. In germline, CDR1 is ENHRY, CDR2 SYGVKD. CDR3 amino acids: CAISEPNEQYF. DNA for the CDR3: TGTGCCATCAGTGAGCCGAACGAGCAGTACTTC.

The chain recombines TRBV28 with TRBJ2-1; 8 bases agree with TRBD2. The germline CDR1 and CDR2 sequences are MDHEN and SYDVKM. The CDR3 is made up of 16 amino acids. V shed 6 bases, J shed 0 bases, and the junction held 7 bases outside the gene matches. CDR3 nucleotides: TGTGCCAGCAGAGCCGGACTAGCCCACTCCTACAATGAGCAGTTCTTC. Translating it yields CASRAGLAHSYNEQFF.

CDR3 in amino acids: CASWEGGHSYNEQFF. The CDR3 bases are TGTGCCAGCTGGGAAGGGGGACACTCCTACAATGAGCAGTTCTTC. V is TRBV6-5 and J is TRBJ2-1; D possibly corresponds to TRBD1 (6 bases). Trimming shortened V by 8 bases and J by 0 bases, and 14 bases separated the two germline ends. CDR3 length: 15 residues. Germline lookup yields CDR1 MNHEY and CDR2 SVGAGI.

This sequence joins TRBV19 and TRBJ1-4, with D possibly being TRBD1 (6 bases). The ends were cut back, 11 bases at V and 8 bases at J, with 12 bases in the middle. This CDR3 region has 11 residues. Germline CDR1 LNHDA, CDR2 SQIVND (reference sequence). The CDR3 DNA sequence: TGTGCCGCGGGGGCGGGCGAAAAACTGTTTTTT. Translation: CAAGAGEKLFF.

J is TRBJ2-2 and V is TRBV5-1, with D unclear. Trimming removed 0 bases at V and 4 bases at J, with 7 bases between. Germline values: CDR1 SGHRS, CDR2 YFSETQ. The CDR3 is made up of 14 amino acids. The CDR3 spells CASSLGFATGELFF. For the CDR3, the DNA is TGCGCCAGCAGCTTGGGATTCGCCACCGGGGAGCTGTTTTTT.

The CDR3 DNA reads as TGTGCCAGCAGTGAAATCACAGGTTCAGGAATGGATGAGCAGTTCTTC. The encoded protein is CASSEITGSGMDEQFF. J is TRBJ2-1 and V is TRBV6-4; a weak D match, TRBD1 (5 bases). The V end was cut by 3 bases, the J end by 8 bases, with 20 bases between. CDR1 MRHNA and CDR2 SNTAGT come from the germline V gene. The CDR3 is 16 amino acids.

CDR3 in DNA: TGTGCCAGCAGTTTATTGCATGCAGGCGCTTTCTTT. Protein sequence: CASSLLHAGAFF. J is TRBJ1-1 and V is TRBV28; D remains unclear. Trimming shortened V by 1 base and J by 11 bases, and 11 bases separated the two germline ends. This CDR3 spans 12 amino acids. Germline CDR1 MDHEN, CDR2 SYDVKM.

The chain links TRBV21-1 to TRBJ1-5; the listed D gene, TRBD1, was not tested against the DNA. TRBV21-1 is a recognized pseudogene. The CDR3 has 15 residues. The CDR3 sequence is CASSKVHRGEQPQHF. CDR3 sequence (DNA): TGTGCCAGCAGCAAAGTGCACAGGGGGGAACAGCCCCAGCATTTT.

This chain links TRBV5-8 with TRBJ1-2, with no clear D. The CDR3 is 12 residues long. Trimming removed 0 bases from V and 4 bases from J, with 4 bases in between. Germline CDR1 SGHTS, CDR2 YDEGEE. The DNA for the CDR3 is TGTGCCAGCAGCTTGGTTGCCTATGGCTACACCTTC. Translation gives CASSLVAYGYTF.

This clone was observed once. The chain links TRBV19 to TRBJ2-7, with 7 bases aligning to TRBD1. This CDR3 has 17 residues. The trim removed 4 bases at V and 1 base at J, leaving 13 bases unmatched. Germline CDR1 and CDR2: LNHDA and SQIVND (reference sequence). CDR3 nucleotide sequence: TGTGCCAGTAGTAAACTCCTCCCGGCAGGGGGATCCTACGAGCAGTACTTC. Translating gives CASSKLLPAGGSYEQYF.

The J gene is TRBJ2-5, the V gene TRBV30, with 13 positions matching TRBD2. This CDR3 spans 17 amino acids. With 1 base clipped from V and 5 bases from J, the junction kept 10 bases outside the gene matches. In germline, CDR1 is GTSNPN, CDR2 SVGIG (reference sequence). The CDR3 coding sequence is TGTGCCTGGAGTGGGGAGACTAGCGGGAGGATATGGGAGACCCAGTACTTC. Translation gives CAWSGETSGRIWETQYF.

This chain links TRBV4-3 with TRBJ2-1, with 9 nucleotides matching TRBD2. The ends lost 1 base at V and 3 bases at J; junction bases unmatched: 1. Looked up from germline, CDR1 is LGHNA and CDR2 is YSLEER. The CDR3 is 15 residues long. The CDR3 DNA is TGCGCCAGCAGCCAAGCACTAGCGGGCTACAATGAGCAGTTCTTC. This sequence encodes CASSQALAGYNEQFF.